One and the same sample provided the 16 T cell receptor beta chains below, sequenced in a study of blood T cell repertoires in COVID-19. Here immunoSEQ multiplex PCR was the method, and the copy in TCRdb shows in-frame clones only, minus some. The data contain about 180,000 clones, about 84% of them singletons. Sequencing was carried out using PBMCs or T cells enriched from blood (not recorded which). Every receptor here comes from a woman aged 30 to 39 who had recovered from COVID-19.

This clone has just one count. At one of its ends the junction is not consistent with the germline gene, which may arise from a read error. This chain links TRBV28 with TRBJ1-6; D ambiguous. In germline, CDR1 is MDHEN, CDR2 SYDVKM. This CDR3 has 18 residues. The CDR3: CASTLGMGRSSYNSPLHF. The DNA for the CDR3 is TGTGCCAGCACTTTAGGGATGGGGAGGAGCTCCTATAATTCACCCCTCCACTTT.

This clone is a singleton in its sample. The CDR3 region is CASSQGDGSYEQYF. DNA of the CDR3: TGTGCCAGCAGCCAAGGTGACGGGAGCTACGAGCAGTACTTC. V gene TRBV4-2 combines with J gene TRBJ2-7, with a tentative D call TRBD2 (6 bases). V was pared by 1 base and J by 3 bases, with 10 bases between. The CDR3 loop spans 14 amino acids. The V gene's germline CDR1 is LGHNA and CDR2 YNFKEQ.

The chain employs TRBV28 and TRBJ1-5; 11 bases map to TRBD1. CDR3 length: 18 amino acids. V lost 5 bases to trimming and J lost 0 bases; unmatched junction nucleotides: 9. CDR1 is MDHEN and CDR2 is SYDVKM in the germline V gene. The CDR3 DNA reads TGTGCCAGCAGTGACGGGGGGGACAGGGGGTTTAGCAATCAGCCCCAGCATTTT. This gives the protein CASSDGGDRGFSNQPQHF.

CDR3 nucleotides: TGTGCCAGCAGTCCTCCACTAGCGGGAGGAGAGCAGTACTTC. Translating gives CASSPPLAGGEQYF. V and J are TRBV28 and TRBJ2-7; TRBD2 matches 12 bases. From germline, CDR1 is MDHEN and CDR2 SYDVKM. The CDR3 has 14 residues. V dropped 5 bases and J dropped 7; count of bases not matched to a gene: 6.

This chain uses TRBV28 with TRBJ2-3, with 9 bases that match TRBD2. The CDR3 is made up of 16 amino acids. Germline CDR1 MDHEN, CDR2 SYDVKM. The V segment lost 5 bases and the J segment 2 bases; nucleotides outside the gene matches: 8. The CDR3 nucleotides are TGTGCCAGCAGTAGGCCGGGACTAGCCCCCACAGATACGCAGTATTTT. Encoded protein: CASSRPGLAPTDTQYF. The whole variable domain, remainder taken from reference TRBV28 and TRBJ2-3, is DVKVTQSSRYLVKRTGEKVFLECVQDMDHENMFWYRQDPGLGLRLIYFSYDVKMKEKGDIPEGYSVSREKKERFSLILESASTNQTSMYLCASSRPGLAPTDTQYFGPGTRLTVL.

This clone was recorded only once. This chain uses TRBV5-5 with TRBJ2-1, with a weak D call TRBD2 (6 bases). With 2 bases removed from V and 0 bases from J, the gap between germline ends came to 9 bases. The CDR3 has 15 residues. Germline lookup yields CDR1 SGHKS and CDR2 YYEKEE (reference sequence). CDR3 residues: CASSLSSDSYNEQFF. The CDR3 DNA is TGTGCCAGCAGCTTATCTAGCGACTCCTACAATGAGCAGTTCTTC. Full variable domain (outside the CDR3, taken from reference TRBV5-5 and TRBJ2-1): DAGVTQSPTHLIKTRGQQVTLRCSPISGHKSVSWYQQVLGQGPQFIFQYYEKEERGRGNFPDRFSARQFPNYSSELNVNALLLGDSALYLCASSLSSDSYNEQFFGPGTRLTVL.

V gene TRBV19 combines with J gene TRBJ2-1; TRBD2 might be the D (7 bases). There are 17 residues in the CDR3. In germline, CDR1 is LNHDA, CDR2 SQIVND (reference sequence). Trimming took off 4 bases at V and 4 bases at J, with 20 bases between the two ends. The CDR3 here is CASSSLSRGRGYNEQFF. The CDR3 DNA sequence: TGTGCCAGTAGTAGCCTCTCAAGGGGGAGGGGGTACAATGAGCAGTTCTTC.

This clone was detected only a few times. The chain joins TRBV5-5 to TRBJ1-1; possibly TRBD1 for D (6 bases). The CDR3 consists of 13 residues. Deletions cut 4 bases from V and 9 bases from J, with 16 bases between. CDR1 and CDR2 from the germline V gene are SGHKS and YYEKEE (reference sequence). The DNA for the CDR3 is TGTGCCAGCAGCACAGGGCTCGTCCTCCAAGCTTTCTTT. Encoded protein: CASSTGLVLQAFF. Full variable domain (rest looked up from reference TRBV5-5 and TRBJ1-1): DAGVTQSPTHLIKTRGQQVTLRCSPISGHKSVSWYQQVLGQGPQFIFQYYEKEERGRGNFPDRFSARQFPNYSSELNVNALLLGDSALYLCASSTGLVLQAFFGQGTRLTVV.

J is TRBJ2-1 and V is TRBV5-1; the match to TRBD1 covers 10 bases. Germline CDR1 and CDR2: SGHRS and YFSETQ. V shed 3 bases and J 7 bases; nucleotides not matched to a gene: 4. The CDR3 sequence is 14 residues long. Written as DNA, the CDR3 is TGCGCCAGCAGCTCAGGACAGGGGGTAAATGAGCAGTTCTTC. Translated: CASSSGQGVNEQFF.

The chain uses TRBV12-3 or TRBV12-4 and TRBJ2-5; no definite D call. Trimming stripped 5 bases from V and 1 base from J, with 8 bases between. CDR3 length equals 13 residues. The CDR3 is CASSSYAQETQYF. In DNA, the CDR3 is TGTGCCAGCAGTAGCTATGCCCAAGAGACCCAGTACTTC.

This CDR3 is CASSGKAQGAYNSPLHF. The CDR3 DNA is TGTGCCAGCAGCGGAAAAGCACAGGGGGCTTATAATTCACCCCTCCACTTT. The rearrangement uses TRBV7-2 and TRBJ1-6, with 9 bases that match TRBD1. CDR3 length: 17 amino acids. After removal of 5 bases from V and 4 bases from J, the junction contained 9 bases not matched to a gene. Germline CDR1 reads SGHTA; CDR2 reads FQGNSA.

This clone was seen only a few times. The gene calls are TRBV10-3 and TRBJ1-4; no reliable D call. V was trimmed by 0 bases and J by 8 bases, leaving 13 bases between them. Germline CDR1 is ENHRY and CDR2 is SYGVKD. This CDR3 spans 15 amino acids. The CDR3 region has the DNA TGTGCCATCAGTGAGTCGGGAGACGTTGGAGAAAAACTGTTTTTT. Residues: CAISESGDVGEKLFF.

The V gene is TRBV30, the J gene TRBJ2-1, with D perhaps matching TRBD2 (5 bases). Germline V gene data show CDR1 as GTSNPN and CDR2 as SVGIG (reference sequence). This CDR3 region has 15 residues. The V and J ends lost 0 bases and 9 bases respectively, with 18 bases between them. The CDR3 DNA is TGTGCCTGGAGTGTACTAAGTGGATCTCGGGGTGAGCAGTTCTTC. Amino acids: CAWSVLSGSRGEQFF.

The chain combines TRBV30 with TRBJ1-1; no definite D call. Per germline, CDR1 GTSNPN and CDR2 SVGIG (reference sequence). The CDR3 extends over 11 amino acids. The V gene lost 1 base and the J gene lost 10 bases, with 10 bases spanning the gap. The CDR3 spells CAWSGYSGAFF. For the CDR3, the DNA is TGTGCCTGGAGTGGCTACAGCGGAGCTTTCTTT. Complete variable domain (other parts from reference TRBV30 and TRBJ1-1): SQTIHQWPATLVQPVGSPLSLECTVEGTSNPNLYWYRQAAGRGLQLLFYSVGIGQISSEVPQNLSASRPQDRQFILSSKKLLLSDSGFYLCAWSGYSGAFFGQGTRLTVV.

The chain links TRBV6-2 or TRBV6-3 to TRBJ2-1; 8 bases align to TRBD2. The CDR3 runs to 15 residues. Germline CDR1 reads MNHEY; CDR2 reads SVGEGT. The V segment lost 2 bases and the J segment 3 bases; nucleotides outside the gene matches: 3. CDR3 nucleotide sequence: TGTGCCAGCAGTTACGTAGCGGGACTCTACAATGAGCAGTTCTTC. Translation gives CASSYVAGLYNEQFF.

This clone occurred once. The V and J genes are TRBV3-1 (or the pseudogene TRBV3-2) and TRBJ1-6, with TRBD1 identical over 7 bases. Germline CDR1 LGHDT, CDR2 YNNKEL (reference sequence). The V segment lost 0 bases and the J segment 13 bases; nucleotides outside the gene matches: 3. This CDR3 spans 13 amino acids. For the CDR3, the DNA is TGTGCCAGCAGCCAAGATGGCAGGGGGCCCCTCCACTTT. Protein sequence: CASSQDGRGPLHF.